The entry that follows covers one T cell receptor beta chain sequence. Its matching antigen is unknown. Other DNA sequences of this sample code for an identical CDR3. This specimen belongs to a study of graft-versus-host responses after intestinal transplantation. The data were produced by immunoSEQ multiplex PCR, yet TCRdb's version contains in-frame clones alone and is incomplete. The table records 100,000 to 140,000 clones, around 90% of them present only once. This specimen consisted of unstimulated CD4+ T cells sorted from spleen or lymph node cells, obtained before transplant. This clonotype was obtained from a human donor who was the organ donor for an intestinal transplant.

The CDR3 loop is CASSLQGADTQYF. CDR3 DNA sequence: TGCGCCAGCAGCTTACAGGGGGCAGATACGCAGTATTTT. The genes are TRBV5-1 and TRBJ2-3, with 8 bases that match TRBD1. The length of the CDR3 is 13 residues. The ends lost 2 bases at V and 4 bases at J; junction bases unmatched: 0. Per germline, CDR1 SGHRS and CDR2 YFSETQ.